This T cell receptor beta chain was identified in a study of cytomegalovirus exposure and HLA in healthy donors. This clone has more than one count but fewer than ten. The germline CDR1 and CDR2 sequences are SGHRS and YFSETQ. This CDR3 spans 15 amino acids. J gave up 0 bases and V 4 bases, and 5 bases lay outside the gene matches. Measured with immunoSEQ multiplex PCR; TCRdb has only the in-frame clones, and not every one. This table holds about 330,000 clones, roughly 88% found once. The TCR originated in a woman aged 18-30 years in good health and CMV-seronegative. The source material was PBMCs. V gene TRBV5-1 combines with J gene TRBJ2-3; 7 bases align to TRBD2. CDR3 bases: TGCGCCAGCAGCGCAACAGCGGGAAGCACAGATACGCAGTATTTT. Protein: CASSATAGSTDTQYF.